This TCR beta chain was recovered during a study of T cells after yellow fever vaccination. MiXCR, run by TCRdb on the 5' RACE reads, gives a single entry per CDR3 protein. The table has 350,000 to 450,000 distinct CDR3 sequences, around 6.4% seen once. Trimming removed 8 bases from V and 4 bases from J, with 20 bases in between. Germline V gene data show CDR1 as KGHSH and CDR2 as LQKENI. This CDR3 comprises 15 residues. The V call is TRBV18, the J call TRBJ1-1; the D is unclear. Material: PBMCs, obtained 5 days after the yellow fever booster vaccination. This TCR came from a man in his thirties or forties who received the YFV17D yellow fever vaccine. CDR3 residues: CASTRQTRESTEAFF. Here the CDR3 DNA reads TGTGCCAGCACTAGGCAGACAAGGGAGTCCACTGAAGCTTTCTTT.